Below are 11 T cell receptor beta chains sequenced from a single sample in a study of immune heterogeneity within non-small cell lung tumors. TCR beta CDR3 regions came from multiplex PCR with 32 forward V and 13 reverse J primers. Each CDR3 protein gets one entry after TCRdb re-called the multiplex PCR reads with MiXCR. The table shows around 11,000 distinct CDR3 sequences, with roughly 30% occurring only once. For each sample, template was roughly 0.65 ug of bulk tumor genomic DNA. Biopsy collection occurred during surgery, with several far-apart biopsies per primary tumor. Curative operations were performed on patients who had untreated, newly diagnosed non-small cell lung cancer. The sequencing sample was made of lung tumor tissue. Receptors were obtained from a woman aged 45 to 65 with non-small cell lung cancer.

This clonotype was found many times. The chain couples TRBV7-9 to TRBJ1-4; 7 nucleotides agree with TRBD1. The CDR3 is 14 amino acids. The germline V gene has CDR1 SEHNR and CDR2 FQNEAQ (reference sequence). Germline trimming cut 1 base from V and 8 bases from J; bases unmatched to any gene: 4. The CDR3 DNA follows: TGTGCCAGCAGCTTAGTTGGGACAGAGGAAAAACTGTTTTTT. Amino acid sequence: CASSLVGTEEKLFF.

About this clonotype itself: A read error may be the cause here, since a much bigger clone is one base away. The chain has TRBV20-1 and TRBJ1-4; D unresolved. The V gene's germline CDR1 is DFQATT and CDR2 SNEGSKA (reference sequence). The length of the CDR3 is 16 residues. The CDR3 loop reads CSAGDRSTSTNEKLFF. In DNA form, the CDR3 reads TGCAGTGCTGGAGATAGGTCGACATCAACTAATGAAAAACTGTTTTTT.

The genes are TRBV10-3 and TRBJ2-7; D is possibly TRBD2 (5 bases). V was cut by 1 base and J by 3 bases, with 13 bases left in between. CDR3 length: 15 residues. The germline V gene encodes CDR1 ENHRY and CDR2 SYGVKD. Written as DNA, the CDR3 is TGTGCCATCAGTGAGTGGAGCGCTGGGAGCTACGAGCAGTACTTC. It yields the protein CAISEWSAGSYEQYF.

CDR3 in DNA: TGCGCCAGCAGCTTGGCCGTTTCTACCGGGACAGCCACTTTTGGCTACACCTTC. The encoded protein is CASSLAVSTGTATFGYTF. The gene calls are TRBV5-1 and TRBJ1-2; 7 positions agree with TRBD1. The CDR3 length is 18 residues. The germline V gene has CDR1 SGHRS and CDR2 YFSETQ. V dropped 0 bases and J dropped 7; count of bases not matched to a gene: 18.

About this clonotype: A clone one base away is much larger, so this may be a read error. No conserved phenylalanine or tryptophan ends this CDR3, so it is likely a read error. This rearrangement joins TRBV6-9 to TRBJ1-2, with D perhaps matching TRBD1 (6 bases). The germline CDR1 and CDR2 sequences are MNHGY and SVAAGI. The CDR3 consists of 13 residues. The ends were cut back, 3 bases at V and 7 bases at J, with 12 bases in the middle. CDR3 nucleotides: TGTGCCAGCAGTTACGGGCAGGGGATTGGCTACACCATC. Amino acids: CASSYGQGIGYTI.

A word on this clonotype: With a much larger clone just one base away, this may be a read error. The V call is TRBV20-1, the J call TRBJ2-2, with 12 bases fitting TRBD2. Trimming cost V 3 bases and J 4 bases; bases outside gene matches: 6. CDR3 size: 16 residues. Germline CDR1 is DFQATT and CDR2 is SNEGSKA (reference sequence). CDR3 DNA: TGCAGTGCTAGCCTTACTAGCGGGAGGATCACCGGGGAGCTGTTTTTT. This codes for CSASLTSGRITGELFF.

In this sample, this clonotype is medium-sized. The chain couples TRBV7-6 to TRBJ1-2; a possible D gene is TRBD1 (5 bases). The germline V gene encodes CDR1 SGHVS and CDR2 FNYEAQ. The ends were cut back, 0 bases at V and 6 bases at J, with 8 bases in the middle. The CDR3 extends over 13 amino acids. DNA of the CDR3: TGTGCCAGCAGCTTAGCCGCAGGGAATGGCTACACCTTC. It codes for CASSLAAGNGYTF.

This clonotype qualifies as large. The chain joins TRBV19 to TRBJ1-1; 8 bases map to TRBD1. This CDR3 is built from 14 residues. V dropped 4 bases and J dropped 0; count of bases not matched to a gene: 1. The germline V gene has CDR1 LNHDA and CDR2 SQIVND (reference sequence). The DNA of the CDR3 is TGTGCCAGTAGTAAGACAGGGGTGAACACTGAAGCTTTCTTT. This translates into CASSKTGVNTEAFF.

This chain links TRBV5-1 with TRBJ2-7; D uncertain. Per the germline V gene, CDR1 is SGHRS and CDR2 is YFSETQ. Trimming pared 1 base from V and 6 bases from J, leaving 11 bases between. This CDR3 contains 13 residues. Written as DNA, the CDR3 is TGCGCCAGCAGCTTGCCGGTAGCCAGCGAGCAGTACTTC. Its translation is CASSLPVASEQYF.

Within the sample, this clonotype is medium-sized (0.01 to 0.1%). This chain connects TRBV30 to TRBJ2-3; TRBD2 matches at 13 bases. Trimming took 5 bases from V and 6 from J; bases not matched to a gene: 17. The length of the CDR3 is 18 residues. CDR1 is GTSNPN and CDR2 is SVGIG in the germline V gene (reference sequence). CDR3 coding DNA: TGTGCCTGGGCTGATAAGGGACTAGCGGGACCGACAGGGGATACGCAGTATTTT. Translated: CAWADKGLAGPTGDTQYF.

This clonotype is medium-sized (0.01 to 0.1%) in the sample. The chain recombines TRBV2 with TRBJ1-2; D not resolved. Germline-derived CDR1 and CDR2 are SNHLY and FYNNEI. The CDR3 runs 11 residues. Between the trimmed V and J ends, which lost 11 bases and 4 bases, there was a span of 11 bases. CDR3 sequence (DNA): TGTGCCGCATTGGTGCGCTATGGCTACACCTTC. It encodes CAALVRYGYTF.